This T cell receptor beta chain was documented in a study of CD8 T cells in Susac syndrome. It was with random hexamers that 0.5 to 1 ug RNA was reverse transcribed. TCRdb itself ran the immunoSEQ multiplex PCR reads through MiXCR, one entry per CDR3 protein. The table includes 150,000 to 200,000 distinct CDR3 sequences, roughly 96% detected once. This CDR3 is built from 13 residues. Trimming removed 5 bases at V and 8 bases at J, with 13 bases between. The germline V gene encodes CDR1 PRHDT and CDR2 FYEKMQ (reference sequence). The sequence was collected from a human donor with multiple sclerosis. Sequenced input: CD8+ T cells from PBMCs. The rearrangement uses TRBV13 and TRBJ2-1; TRBD2 is a possible D gene (5 bases). CDR3 amino acids: CASSDPEGDEQFF. The CDR3 nucleotides read TGTGCCAGCAGCGACCCAGAGGGCGATGAGCAGTTCTTC. Together with reference TRBV13 and TRBJ2-1, the CDR3 gives the full variable domain: AAGVIQSPRHLIKEKRETATLKCYPIPRHDTVYWYQQGPGQDPQFLISFYEKMQSDKGSIPDRFSAQQFSDYHSELNMSSLELGDSALYFCASSDPEGDEQFFGPGTRLTVL.